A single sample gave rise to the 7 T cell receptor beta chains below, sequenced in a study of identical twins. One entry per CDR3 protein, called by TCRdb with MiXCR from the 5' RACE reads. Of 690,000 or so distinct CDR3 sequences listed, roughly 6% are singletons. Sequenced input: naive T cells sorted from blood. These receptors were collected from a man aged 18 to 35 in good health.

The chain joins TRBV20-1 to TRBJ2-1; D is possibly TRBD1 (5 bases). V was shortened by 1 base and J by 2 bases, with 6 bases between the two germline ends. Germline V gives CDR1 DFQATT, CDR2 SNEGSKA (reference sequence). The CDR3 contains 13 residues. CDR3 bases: TGCAGTGCTAGAGCAGGGACCTACAATGAGCAGTTCTTC. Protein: CSARAGTYNEQFF.

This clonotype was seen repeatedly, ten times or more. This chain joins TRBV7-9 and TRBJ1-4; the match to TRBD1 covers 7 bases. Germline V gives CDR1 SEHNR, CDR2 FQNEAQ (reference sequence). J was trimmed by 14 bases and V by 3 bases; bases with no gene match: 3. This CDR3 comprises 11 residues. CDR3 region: CASSFRDSLFF. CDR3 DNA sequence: TGTGCCAGCAGCTTCCGGGACAGCCTGTTTTTT.

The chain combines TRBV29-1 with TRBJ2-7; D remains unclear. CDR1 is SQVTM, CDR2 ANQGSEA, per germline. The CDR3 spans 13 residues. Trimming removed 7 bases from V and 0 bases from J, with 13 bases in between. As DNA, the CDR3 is TGCAGCGCTAAAGACCCTTCCTCCTACGAGCAGTACTTC. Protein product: CSAKDPSSYEQYF.

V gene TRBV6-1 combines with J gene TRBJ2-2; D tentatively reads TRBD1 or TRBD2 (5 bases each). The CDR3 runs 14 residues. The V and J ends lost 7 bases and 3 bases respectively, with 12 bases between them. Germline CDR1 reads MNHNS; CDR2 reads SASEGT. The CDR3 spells CASKGRGDTGELFF. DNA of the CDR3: TGTGCCAGCAAAGGGAGAGGGGACACCGGGGAGCTGTTTTTT.

The CDR3 bases are TGTGCCAGCAGCCGGCTACCGGGACTAGCGGGAGGGGGGAATGAGCAGTTCTTC. It specifies CASSRLPGLAGGGNEQFF. This sequence joins TRBV3-1 and TRBJ2-1; 16 bases match TRBD2. After removal of 4 bases from V and 7 bases from J, the junction contained 10 bases not matched to a gene. Germline CDR1 LGHDT, CDR2 YNNKEL (reference sequence). The CDR3 runs 18 residues.

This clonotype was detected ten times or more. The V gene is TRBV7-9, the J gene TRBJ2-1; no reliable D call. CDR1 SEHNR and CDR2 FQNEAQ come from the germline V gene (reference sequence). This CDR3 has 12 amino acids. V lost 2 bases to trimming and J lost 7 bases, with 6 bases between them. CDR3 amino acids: CASSLTENEQFF. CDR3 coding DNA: TGTGCCAGCAGCTTAACAGAAAATGAGCAGTTCTTC.

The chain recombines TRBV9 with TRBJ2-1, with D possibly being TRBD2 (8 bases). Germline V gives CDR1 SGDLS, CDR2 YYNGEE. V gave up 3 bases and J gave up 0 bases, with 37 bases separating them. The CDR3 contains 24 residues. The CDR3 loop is CASSAEPGTAGSSGPTPSYNEQFF. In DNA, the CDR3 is TGTGCCAGCAGCGCGGAACCCGGGACAGCAGGGTCTAGCGGGCCCACCCCCTCCTACAATGAGCAGTTCTTC.